This TCR beta chain was observed in a study of blood T cell repertoires in COVID-19. Overall study context: Samples of COVID-19 (acute and convalescent) were obtained from the United States, Italy and Spain.

Per the original methods: Nucleated cell counts were estimated from reference gene primer amplification. Libraries were prepared by immunoSEQ multiplex PCR; TCRdb keeps only in-frame clonotypes and omits some of them. That table supplies the V and J calls and clone size; D and trimming were determined from the DNA. The data contain 63,000 or so clones, roughly 86% of them singletons. The CDR3 contains 13 residues. Trimming left V 7 bases short and J 6 bases short, with 16 bases between. The sequenced sample consisted of peripheral blood. This TCR was recovered from a man aged 65-85 years with active COVID-19. J is TRBJ2-7 and V is TRBV12-3 or TRBV12-4; possibly TRBD1 for D (6 bases). CDR3 sequence reads: CASTIGRGSEQYF. The CDR3 nucleotides read TGTGCCAGCACGATCGGAAGGGGGTCCGAGCAGTACTTC.